This T cell receptor (beta chain) was identified in a study of shared T cell receptors in the human thymus. Repertoires were generated with immunoSEQ multiplex PCR, while TCRdb's copy carries only in-frame clones and drops some. The data show a few hundred thousand clones, with more than 85% seen just once and around 0.019% held by the top ten. The CDR3 spans 15 residues. The ends were cut back, 1 base at V and 8 bases at J, with 17 bases in the middle. Germline CDR1 is MRHNA and CDR2 is SNTAGT. The sample consisted of thymocytes. The chain recombines TRBV6-4 with TRBJ1-2; tentatively, D is TRBD1 (5 bases). The TCR was taken from a human donor. The CDR3 DNA is TGTGCCAGCAGTGACTGGGGGACGTCTCAGTGGGGCTACACCTTC. It codes for CASSDWGTSQWGYTF.